The 31 T cell receptor beta chains below were found in one sample sequenced in a study of blood T cell repertoires in COVID-19. Here immunoSEQ multiplex PCR was the method, and the copy in TCRdb shows in-frame clones only, minus some. The sample comprises about 330,000 clones, 80% to 90% of which are singletons, and roughly 1.3% rests with the top ten. The sequencing input was peripheral blood. The receptors were gathered from a woman aged 50 to 60 with acute or convalescent COVID-19.

CDR3 loop: CASSQDWGLGSGGFQETQYF. The CDR3 DNA reads TGCGCCAGCAGCCAAGATTGGGGCCTGGGTAGCGGGGGGTTCCAAGAGACCCAGTACTTC. The chain links TRBV4-3 to TRBJ2-5; TRBD2 agrees at 10 bases. V trimming: 0 bases; J trimming: 1 base; junction bases outside the gene matches: 14. The CDR3 consists of 20 residues. CDR1 is LGHNA, CDR2 YSLEER, per germline.

This clone was recorded a few times. The chain combines TRBV18 with TRBJ1-2, with D maybe TRBD1 (6 bases). The CDR3 covers 13 residues. The germline V gene encodes CDR1 KGHSH and CDR2 LQKENI. V shed 2 bases and J shed 7 bases, with 11 bases lying between them. This CDR3 reads CASSPGGAVGYTF. CDR3 bases: TGTGCCAGCTCACCAGGGGGCGCGGTTGGCTACACCTTC.

The genes are TRBV7-2 and TRBJ1-1, with 11 bases aligning to TRBD1. The CDR3 length is 15 residues. Germline trimming cut 5 bases from V and 5 bases from J; bases unmatched to any gene: 7. Germline CDR1 and CDR2: SGHTA and FQGNSA. This CDR3 is CASSPPGQGGTEAFF. The CDR3 nucleotides are TGTGCCAGCAGCCCCCCGGGACAGGGGGGGACTGAAGCTTTCTTT.

V and J are TRBV3-1 (or the pseudogene TRBV3-2) and TRBJ1-1, with TRBD1 matching 8 bases. Germline V gene sequence: CDR1 LGHDT, CDR2 YNNKEL (reference sequence). V was clipped by 4 bases and J by 8 bases; unmatched bases: 12. This CDR3 is 15 amino acids long. The CDR3: CASSLTTGGEVEAFF. DNA of the CDR3: TGTGCCAGCAGCCTAACAACAGGGGGGGAGGTGGAAGCTTTCTTT.

The genes are TRBV11-2 and TRBJ1-4; the D gene is possibly TRBD1 (5 bases). Germline values: CDR1 SGHAT, CDR2 FQNNGV. Trimming stripped 2 bases from V and 6 bases from J, with 7 bases between. The CDR3 has 13 residues. CDR3 sequence reads: CASSLTGDEKLFF. The CDR3 DNA sequence: TGTGCCAGCAGCTTAACAGGAGATGAAAAACTGTTTTTT.

This chain connects TRBV6-5 to TRBJ2-5; 10 nucleotides agree with TRBD2. V lost 6 bases to trimming and J lost 2 bases; unmatched junction nucleotides: 6. Germline V gene sequence: CDR1 MNHEY, CDR2 SVGAGI. This CDR3 is built from 15 residues. In DNA form, the CDR3 reads TGTGCCAGCAGGGCCCCGACTAGCGGGCAAGAGACCCAGTACTTC. It specifies CASRAPTSGQETQYF.

This CDR3 reads CASSRSGGTEAFF. The CDR3 nucleotides read TGTGCCAGCAGTCGTTCAGGGGGCACTGAAGCTTTCTTT. The rearrangement joins TRBV25-1 to TRBJ1-1; TRBD1 matches at 7 bases. The J segment lost 4 bases and the V segment lost 5 bases, leaving 4 bases of the junction unmatched. CDR1 and CDR2 (germline): MGHDK, SYGVNS. CDR3 size: 13 residues.

The V call is TRBV5-6, the J call TRBJ2-3, with 11 bases lining up with TRBD1. This CDR3 contains 16 residues. Germline CDR1 reads SGHDT; CDR2 reads YYEEEE. Trimming took 4 bases from V and 1 from J; bases not matched to a gene: 5. The CDR3 spells CASSHKGQGGTDTQYF. CDR3 DNA: TGTGCCAGCAGCCATAAGGGACAGGGGGGCACAGATACGCAGTATTTT.

This clone has just one count. The V and J genes are TRBV19 and TRBJ2-2; TRBD1 might be the D (5 bases). V lost 8 bases, J lost 1 base, and 11 bases lay in between. In germline, CDR1 is LNHDA, CDR2 SQIVND (reference sequence). The CDR3 is 14 amino acids. CDR3 loop: CASRQWENTGELFF. Here the CDR3 DNA reads TGTGCCAGTCGACAGTGGGAGAACACCGGGGAGCTGTTTTTT.

The genes are TRBV2 and TRBJ1-2; D ambiguous. Germline values: CDR1 SNHLY, CDR2 FYNNEI. This CDR3 region has 12 residues. Trimming shortened V by 4 bases and J by 7 bases, and 10 bases separated the two germline ends. The CDR3 is CASSVSEAGYTF. CDR3 DNA sequence: TGTGCCAGCAGTGTCTCCGAGGCTGGCTACACCTTC.

The chain couples TRBV21-1 to TRBJ1-5. TRBV21-1 is termed a pseudogene. This CDR3 comprises 16 residues. The CDR3 protein is CASSKDGGYSNQPQHF. The CDR3 nucleotides are TGTGCCAGCAGCAAAGATGGCGGTTATAGCAATCAGCCCCAGCATTTT.

The CDR3 coding sequence is TGTGCCAGCAGTTCCCCTGACAGGGCCTATGGCTACACCTTC. Amino acid sequence: CASSSPDRAYGYTF. V is TRBV28 and J is TRBJ1-2, with 7 positions matching TRBD1. There are 14 residues in the CDR3. CDR1 and CDR2 from the germline V gene are MDHEN and SYDVKM. J was trimmed by 4 bases and V by 4 bases; bases with no gene match: 6.

The chain carries TRBV30 and TRBJ1-1; 9 nucleotides align to TRBD1. Losses at the gene ends were 5 bases for V and 1 base for J; bases not matched to a gene: 2. This CDR3 comprises 13 residues. Per germline, CDR1 GTSNPN and CDR2 SVGIG (reference sequence). CDR3 DNA sequence: TGTGCCTGGGGGGACAGGGCGAACACTGAAGCTTTCTTT. This codes for CAWGDRANTEAFF.

The chain recombines TRBV23-1 with TRBJ1-1, with D possibly TRBD1 on 5 matching bases. TRBV23-1 is an open reading frame whose function is uncertain. V lost 0 bases and J lost 5, with 16 bases in between. This CDR3 has 16 residues. In nucleotides, the CDR3 is TGCGCCAGCAGTCAATCGTGGGGCCCTGTGGGAACTGAAGCTTTCTTT. Protein: CASSQSWGPVGTEAFF.

The chain is built from TRBV30 and TRBJ2-2; tentatively, D is TRBD1 (6 bases). Trimming removed 8 bases at V and 0 bases at J, with 10 bases between. Germline V gives CDR1 GTSNPN, CDR2 SVGIG (reference sequence). The CDR3 loop spans 13 amino acids. This CDR3 reads CARDNTNTGELFF. The CDR3 DNA is TGTGCCCGGGACAACACGAACACCGGGGAGCTGTTTTTT.

The chain recombines TRBV5-4 with TRBJ2-2, with D possibly TRBD1 on 6 matching bases. The CDR3 totals 15 residues. Germline lookup yields CDR1 SGHNT and CDR2 YYREEE (reference sequence). V lost 4 bases to trimming and J lost 6 bases, with 16 bases between them. CDR3: CASSPGTPEPGELFF. The CDR3 coding sequence is TGTGCCAGCAGCCCCGGGACACCCGAGCCCGGGGAGCTGTTTTTT.

J is TRBJ2-1 and V is TRBV27; TRBD2 matches at 9 bases. There are 14 residues in the CDR3. Germline V gene sequence: CDR1 MNHEY, CDR2 SMNVEV (reference sequence). Trimming took 6 bases from V and 7 from J; bases not matched to a gene: 7. The CDR3 reads CASSGLAGWNEQFF. CDR3 bases: TGTGCCAGCAGCGGCCTAGCGGGATGGAATGAGCAGTTCTTC.

This chain links TRBV3-1 (or the pseudogene TRBV3-2) with TRBJ2-6; 7 bases fit TRBD2. The V gene end was trimmed by 8 bases and the J gene end by 0 bases; junction bases not matched to a gene: 4. Per germline, CDR1 LGHDT and CDR2 YNNKEL (reference sequence). There are 15 residues in the CDR3. CDR3 nucleotide sequence: TGTGCCAGCGATGGGGGGGTCTCTGGGGCCAACGTCCTGACTTTC. Translated: CASDGGVSGANVLTF.

This clone was recorded only once. The chain employs TRBV7-7 and TRBJ2-7, with 8 bases lining up with TRBD2. With V trimmed by 5 bases and J by 1 base, 10 bases remained unmatched. Germline V CDR1 and CDR2: SSHAT, FNYEAQ (reference sequence). The CDR3 contains 16 residues. The CDR3 sequence is CASSPREVGPSYEQYF. The CDR3 nucleotides read TGTGCCAGCAGCCCGCGGGAGGTCGGTCCGTCCTACGAGCAGTACTTC.

For the CDR3, the DNA is TGTGCCAGCAGTGAATTTGCGTCTGAAAAACTGTTTTTT. Translated, it gives CASSEFASEKLFF. V and J are TRBV2 and TRBJ1-4, with no clear D. There are 13 residues in the CDR3. From germline, CDR1 is SNHLY and CDR2 FYNNEI. The V end lost 2 bases, the J end lost 7 bases, and 8 bases lay between the germline ends.

This rearrangement joins TRBV5-5 to TRBJ1-1; D gene uncertain. The germline V gene has CDR1 SGHKS and CDR2 YYEKEE (reference sequence). Trimming left V 5 bases short and J 0 bases short, with 8 bases between. This CDR3 is 13 amino acids long. CDR3 amino acids: CASSLTVNTEAFF. Written as DNA, the CDR3 is TGTGCCAGCAGTTTAACTGTGAACACTGAAGCTTTCTTT.

The CDR3 DNA reads TGTGCCAGCAGCCGTACAGGACCTGGGGCCAACGTCCTGACTTTC. Encoded protein: CASSRTGPGANVLTF. The V and J genes are TRBV7-9 and TRBJ2-6; D may be TRBD1 (5 bases). CDR3 length equals 15 residues. Germline V gene lookup returns CDR1 SEHNR and CDR2 FQNEAQ (reference sequence). Trimming took 5 bases from V and 2 from J, leaving 10 bases between them.

The chain joins TRBV3-1 (or the pseudogene TRBV3-2) to TRBJ1-2; 7 bases align to TRBD1. Per germline, CDR1 LGHDT and CDR2 YNNKEL (reference sequence). The CDR3 has 14 residues. J gave up 4 bases and V 1 base, and 3 bases lay outside the gene matches. CDR3 in DNA: TGTGCCAGCAGCCAAGCAGGGGGTTTCTATGGCTACACCTTC. Amino acids: CASSQAGGFYGYTF.

This chain joins TRBV3-1 (or the pseudogene TRBV3-2) and TRBJ2-1; 10 positions match TRBD2. Trimming took 4 bases from V and 0 from J; bases not matched to a gene: 3. Germline CDR1 and CDR2: LGHDT and YNNKEL (reference sequence). The CDR3 sequence is 16 residues long. Here the CDR3 reads CASSLRTSGSYNEQFF. DNA for the CDR3: TGTGCCAGCAGCCTCCGGACTAGCGGCTCCTACAATGAGCAGTTCTTC.

The rearrangement uses TRBV3-1 (or the pseudogene TRBV3-2) and TRBJ1-6; maybe TRBD1 (5 bases). Trimming stripped 6 bases from V and 8 bases from J, with 14 bases between. CDR1 is LGHDT and CDR2 is YNNKEL in the germline V gene (reference sequence). This CDR3 has 14 residues. Here the CDR3 reads CASSHGGSDSPLHF. In nucleotides, the CDR3 is TGTGCCAGCAGTCACGGGGGTAGCGATTCACCCCTCCACTTT.

DNA of the CDR3: TGTGCCAGCAGCTTAGCGGGGACAGGTTCCTACGAGCAGTACTTC. Translating gives CASSLAGTGSYEQYF. This chain links TRBV7-2 with TRBJ2-7; 8 nucleotides line up with TRBD1. The CDR3 contains 15 residues. Looked up from germline, CDR1 is SGHTA and CDR2 is FQGNSA. V shed 0 bases, J shed 1 base, and the junction held 2 bases outside the gene matches.

The chain is built from TRBV19 and TRBJ1-1; TRBD1 aligns across 8 bases. CDR1 and CDR2 (germline): LNHDA, SQIVND (reference sequence). The CDR3 totals 15 residues. The J segment lost 0 bases and the V segment lost 5 bases, leaving 5 bases of the junction unmatched. The CDR3: CASSWGQAMNTEAFF. As DNA, the CDR3 is TGTGCCAGTAGTTGGGGACAGGCCATGAACACTGAAGCTTTCTTT.

The rearrangement joins TRBV29-1 to TRBJ2-1, with 11 bases identical to TRBD1. CDR1 is SQVTM and CDR2 is ANQGSEA in the germline V gene. V trimming: 5 bases; J trimming: 9 bases; junction bases outside the gene matches: 6. This CDR3 region has 13 residues. The CDR3 region is CSVNRDRGSEQFF. CDR3 bases: TGCAGCGTTAACAGGGACAGGGGGTCTGAGCAGTTCTTC.

The chain carries TRBV3-1 (or the pseudogene TRBV3-2) and TRBJ1-3, with a weak D call TRBD1 (6 bases). This CDR3 has 14 residues. CDR1 LGHDT and CDR2 YNNKEL come from the germline V gene (reference sequence). Trimming took off 1 base at V and 6 bases at J, with 10 bases between the two ends. In DNA, the CDR3 is TGTGCCAGCAGCCAAGCAGGGGACGCAAACACCATATATTTT. Translation: CASSQAGDANTIYF.

Here the CDR3 DNA reads TGTGCCAGCAGCCTAGACCTTGACCCTAGCTCTGGAAACACCATATATTTT. As protein: CASSLDLDPSSGNTIYF. The chain carries TRBV4-2 and TRBJ1-3; no firm D call. The CDR3 spans 17 residues. With 4 bases removed from V and 0 bases from J, the gap between germline ends came to 16 bases. Germline CDR1 LGHNA, CDR2 YNFKEQ.

The chain joins TRBV7-9 to TRBJ1-1; no reliable D call. With 3 bases removed from V and 1 base from J, the gap between germline ends came to 6 bases. The CDR3 is 13 residues long. Germline V lookup: CDR1 SEHNR, CDR2 FQNEAQ (reference sequence). CDR3 in amino acids: CASSLYRNTEAFF. The CDR3, as DNA: TGTGCCAGCAGCTTGTACAGGAACACTGAAGCTTTCTTT. Combining the CDR3 with reference TRBV7-9 and TRBJ1-1 gives the whole variable domain DTGVSQNPRHKITKRGQNVTFRCDPISEHNRLYWYRQTLGQGPEFLTYFQNEAQLEKSRLLSDRFSAERPKGSFSTLEIQRTEQGDSAMYLCASSLYRNTEAFFGQGTRLTVV.